This is a list of T cell receptor beta chains from one sample in a study of T cells in localized non-small cell lung cancer. Sequenced by immunoSEQ multiplex PCR; TCRdb stores in-frame clones only, minus some. In the table there are 37,000 or so clones, 80% to 90% of which are singletons. The sample consisted of peripheral blood, taken before any cancer treatment. These receptors all stem from a woman aged 35 to 75 with stage I lung adenocarcinoma. The CDR3 runs from the conserved cysteine through the conserved F or W.

J | V | CDR3
TRBJ1-5 | TRBV5-6 | CASSLGQGVQPQHF
TRBJ2-1 | TRBV9 | CASTSGGYNEQFF
TRBJ2-1 | TRBV12-5 | CASGLATSGRLGEQFF
TRBJ2-1 | TRBV28 | CASSPYSNEQFF
TRBJ2-5 | TRBV28 | CASGGETQYF
TRBJ2-5 | TRBV9 | CASSFQGVQETQYF
TRBJ1-2 | TRBV19 | CASSFWTGSTNYGYTF
TRBJ1-1 | TRBV10-3 | CAINFTEAFF
TRBJ1-5 | TRBV28 | CASSFRQRGSNQPQHF
TRBJ2-1 | TRBV18 | CASSPGVNEQFF
TRBJ2-1 | TRBV19 | CASSIGGYGHNEQFF
TRBJ2-3 | TRBV28 | CASSLVGGRAADTQYF
TRBJ2-5 | TRBV18 | CASSPPTQETQYF
TRBJ2-2 | TRBV7-3 | CASSSLRGTGELFF
TRBJ2-7 | TRBV9 | CASSPGGYEQYF
TRBJ2-5 | TRBV21-1 | CASSNSRRVLRYF
TRBJ2-7 | TRBV7-9 | CASSLVASGPYEQYF
TRBJ2-7 | TRBV7-6 | CASSDYYEQYF
TRBJ1-1 | TRBV29-1 | CSGRHGTGEEAFF
TRBJ1-3 | TRBV7-8 | CASRSHSGNTIYF
TRBJ1-3 | TRBV12-5 | CASGLVHSGNTIYF
TRBJ1-5 | TRBV10-3 | CAISTASNQPQHF
TRBJ1-3 | TRBV28 | CASSPHLSGNTIYF
TRBJ2-3 | TRBV4-1 | CASSPFRDRGTDTQYF
TRBJ1-2 | TRBV27 | CASSPGFGQGAYGYTF
TRBJ1-4 | TRBV29-1 | CSVSSDTRDEKLFF
TRBJ2-2 | TRBV29-1 | CSALEGQGANTGELFF
TRBJ2-1 | TRBV5-1 | CASRPTSGRWNEQFF
TRBJ2-5 | TRBV2 | CASSEAASPGEETQYF
TRBJ2-1 | TRBV28 | CASRQTGTEQFF
TRBJ2-7 | TRBV7-8 | CASSSPPGRGYSYEQYF
TRBJ2-7 | TRBV28 | CASVEWDRPYF
TRBJ2-7 | TRBV5-4 | CASSKPGGSFYEQYF
TRBJ1-3 | TRBV10-3 | CAIKQGYSGNTIYF
TRBJ2-5 | TRBV5-1 | CASSPRLEGETQYF
TRBJ1-1 | TRBV27 | CASLPLGTGYMNTEAFF
TRBJ2-2 | TRBV9 | CASSPRSVNTGELFF
TRBJ1-4 | TRBV5-1 | CASSLADREGEKLFF
TRBJ2-4 | TRBV7-6 | CASSQGDSAKNIQYF
TRBJ1-1 | TRBV7-3 | CASSLNRNTEAFF
TRBJ1-5 | TRBV6-6 | CASSTVNQPQHF
TRBJ1-1 | TRBV6-1 | CASSGTVMNTEAFF
TRBJ2-3 | TRBV9 | CASSSGTADTQYF
TRBJ2-5 | TRBV9 | CASGGGYQETQYF
TRBJ2-2 | TRBV9 | CASSVDPVLNTGELFF
TRBJ2-3 | TRBV7-6 | CASSLLPLAGGFGTQYF
TRBJ2-1 | TRBV2 | CASSLDTYNEQFF
TRBJ1-2 | TRBV11-2 | CASSSQDTGYTF
TRBJ2-7 | TRBV21-1 | CASSKEGGQGRWQYF
TRBJ2-7 | TRBV28 | CASSPATSGSPYEQYF
TRBJ2-7 | TRBV19 | CASSITARHSYEQYF
TRBJ2-1 | TRBV5-1 | CASTDPGRSAGVEQFF
TRBJ2-7 | TRBV30 | CAWSVAVEQYF